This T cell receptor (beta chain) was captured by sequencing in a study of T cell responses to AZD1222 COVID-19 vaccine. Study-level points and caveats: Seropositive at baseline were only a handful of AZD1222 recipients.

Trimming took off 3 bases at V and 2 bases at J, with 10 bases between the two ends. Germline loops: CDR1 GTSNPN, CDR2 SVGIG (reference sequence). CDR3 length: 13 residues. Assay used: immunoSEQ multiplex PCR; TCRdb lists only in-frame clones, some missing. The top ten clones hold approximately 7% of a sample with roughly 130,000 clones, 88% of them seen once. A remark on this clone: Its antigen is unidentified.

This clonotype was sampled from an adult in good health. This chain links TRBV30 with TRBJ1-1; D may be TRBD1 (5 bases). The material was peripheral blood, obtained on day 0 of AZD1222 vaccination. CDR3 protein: CAWSRQGNTEAFF. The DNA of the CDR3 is TGTGCCTGGAGCCGTCAGGGAAACACTGAAGCTTTCTTT.